The 32 T cell receptor beta chains listed next were all sequenced from one sample in a study of blood T cells in healthy people across ages. The second PCR ran roughly 6 to 11 cycles with a sample-barcoded 5' primer and J-beta primers. TCRdb recomputed calls from the 5' RACE reads with MiXCR, one row per CDR3 protein. Of 800,000 or so distinct CDR3 sequences listed, 46% were seen once; the top ten hold 18%. Sequencing was performed on blood. Receptor source: a man at least 80 years old in good health.

The chain links TRBV20-1 to TRBJ2-5; 8 positions match TRBD2. Germline CDR1 and CDR2: DFQATT and SNEGSKA (reference sequence). The CDR3 is 15 residues long. V trimming: 8 bases; J trimming: 11 bases; junction bases outside the gene matches: 22. The CDR3 reads CSYIIQREGRSEQYF. Written as DNA, the CDR3 is TGCAGTTACATCATCCAACGGGAGGGCCGATCTGAGCAGTACTTC.

This clonotype was seen a few times. The chain recombines TRBV3-1 with TRBJ2-7; D gene unclear. Germline V gives CDR1 LGHDT, CDR2 YNNKEL (reference sequence). The CDR3 is 14 amino acids. Trimming pared 1 base from V and 0 bases from J, leaving 7 bases between. CDR3 amino acids: CASSQGDASYEQYF. In DNA, the CDR3 is TGTGCCAGCAGCCAAGGAGACGCCTCCTACGAGCAGTACTTC.

V usage is TRBV6-1 and J usage is TRBJ2-5; 10 bases agree with TRBD2. Germline V gene sequence: CDR1 MNHNS, CDR2 SASEGT. The CDR3 spans 15 residues. V was clipped by 1 base and J by 11 bases; unmatched bases: 10. This CDR3 is CASSEGPSGRNEQYF. CDR3 bases: TGTGCCAGCAGTGAAGGGCCTAGCGGGAGAAATGAGCAGTACTTC.

This clonotype occurred a few times. The gene calls are TRBV9 and TRBJ2-1, with 7 bases matching TRBD1. The germline CDR1 and CDR2 sequences are SGDLS and YYNGEE. The trim removed 7 bases at V and 6 bases at J, leaving 13 bases unmatched. The CDR3 has 15 residues. Written as DNA, the CDR3 is TGTGCCAGCGGGTTGACAGGGAGCAGCATCAATGAGCAGTTCTTC. Translated: CASGLTGSSINEQFF.

V and J are TRBV12-3 or TRBV12-4 and TRBJ2-7; TRBD2 matches 7 bases. The ends lost 7 bases at V and 6 bases at J; junction bases unmatched: 6. There are 12 residues in the CDR3. CDR3 in DNA: TGTGCCAGCAATTGGGGGGGGGTCGAGCAGTACTTC. The encoded protein is CASNWGGVEQYF.

The rearrangement uses TRBV4-1 and TRBJ1-2; 10 bases align to TRBD1. Germline V CDR1 and CDR2: MGHRA, YSYEKL. The CDR3 consists of 16 residues. V shed 4 bases, J shed 1 base, and the junction held 6 bases outside the gene matches. This chain's CDR3 is CASSPFGTGDNYGYTF. The CDR3 DNA is TGCGCCAGCAGCCCCTTCGGGACAGGGGATAACTATGGCTACACCTTC.

The V gene is TRBV20-1, the J gene TRBJ1-5; TRBD1 matches at 8 bases. CDR1 is DFQATT and CDR2 is SNEGSKA in the germline V gene (reference sequence). The V gene end was trimmed by 1 base and the J gene end by 4 bases; junction bases not matched to a gene: 3. The CDR3 spans 14 residues. DNA for the CDR3: TGCAGTGCTAGAGCAGGGGGCTTTAATCAGCCCCAGCATTTT. Its translation is CSARAGGFNQPQHF.

There are a few counts of this clonotype. This sequence joins TRBV20-1 and TRBJ1-5, with 9 bases identical to TRBD1. Germline loops: CDR1 DFQATT, CDR2 SNEGSKA (reference sequence). There are 13 residues in the CDR3. The trim removed 6 bases at V and 7 bases at J, leaving 7 bases unmatched. The CDR3 DNA sequence: TGCAGTGCCTCGACAGGGGGAGAACAGCCCCAGCATTTT. Translated: CSASTGGEQPQHF.

The chain couples TRBV7-9 to TRBJ2-3, with D maybe TRBD2 (6 bases). This CDR3 spans 13 amino acids. Germline CDR1 and CDR2: SEHNR and FQNEAQ (reference sequence). Trimming removed 8 bases from V and 0 bases from J, with 9 bases in between. The CDR3 spells CASRDWSTDTQYF. CDR3 nucleotide sequence: TGTGCCAGCCGGGACTGGAGCACAGATACGCAGTATTTT.

This chain connects TRBV7-3 to TRBJ2-7; TRBD1 aligns across 8 bases. This CDR3 is built from 15 residues. Germline V gene sequence: CDR1 SGHTA, CDR2 FQGTGA. Trimming at V came to 1 base and at J to 4 bases, leaving 6 bases not matched to a gene. CDR3 region: CASSLMQGARYEQYF. CDR3 DNA: TGTGCCAGCAGCTTAATGCAGGGGGCCAGGTACGAGCAGTACTTC.

This clonotype was seen repeatedly, ten times or more. The chain combines TRBV5-1 with TRBJ2-3; no clear D. V shed 5 bases and J shed 3 bases, with 7 bases lying between them. CDR1 SGHRS and CDR2 YFSETQ come from the germline V gene. The CDR3 has 12 residues. The CDR3 sequence is CASRGVTDTQYF. The DNA for the CDR3 is TGCGCCAGCAGAGGAGTTACAGATACGCAGTATTTT.

V usage is TRBV20-1 and J usage is TRBJ2-1, with D uncertain. The germline V gene encodes CDR1 DFQATT and CDR2 SNEGSKA (reference sequence). Between the trimmed V and J ends, which lost 5 bases and 10 bases, there was a span of 12 bases. The CDR3 runs to 11 residues. The CDR3 coding sequence is TGCAGTGCTGGTGGGCCCTACGAGCAGTTCTTC. Its protein product is CSAGGPYEQFF.

This clonotype was picked up a small number of times. The rearrangement uses TRBV7-2 and TRBJ2-2; 7 bases align to TRBD2. The CDR3 is made up of 15 amino acids. Trimming cost V 5 bases and J 7 bases; bases outside gene matches: 10. The germline V gene has CDR1 SGHTA and CDR2 FQGNSA. The CDR3 bases are TGTGCCAGCAGCCAGACCACGGGAGGTCACGGGGAGCTGTTTTTT. Translating it yields CASSQTTGGHGELFF.

This clonotype was found once. This chain joins TRBV5-6 and TRBJ2-7, with 12 bases fitting TRBD2. CDR1 and CDR2 (germline): SGHDT, YYEEEE. The CDR3 has 19 amino acids. V lost 3 bases, J lost 5 bases, and 18 bases stayed unmatched. The chain's CDR3 is CASSSPRGRLAGARHEQYF. The CDR3 region has the DNA TGTGCCAGCAGCTCCCCAAGGGGGCGACTAGCGGGAGCACGCCACGAGCAGTACTTC.

This clonotype was observed a handful of times. V gene TRBV7-7 combines with J gene TRBJ1-1; D not resolved. The V end was cut by 4 bases, the J end by 0 bases, with 6 bases between. This CDR3 has 13 residues. Germline V gives CDR1 SSHAT, CDR2 FNYEAQ (reference sequence). The DNA for the CDR3 is TGTGCCAGCAGCTATAACATGAACACTGAAGCTTTCTTT. It encodes CASSYNMNTEAFF.

This clonotype turned up a few times. The chain couples TRBV12-3 or TRBV12-4 to TRBJ2-2; 9 bases fit TRBD1. After removal of 4 bases from V and 6 bases from J, the junction contained 12 bases not matched to a gene. This CDR3 is 17 amino acids long. The CDR3 is CASSSTSGTGSPGELFF. In nucleotides, the CDR3 is TGTGCCAGCAGTTCCACGTCCGGGACAGGGAGCCCCGGGGAGCTGTTTTTT.

This clonotype occurred many times. V is TRBV20-1 and J is TRBJ2-1; tentatively, D is TRBD2 (6 bases). This CDR3 has 17 residues. Trimming cost V 0 bases and J 1 base, with 16 bases left between them. Germline loops: CDR1 DFQATT, CDR2 SNEGSKA (reference sequence). The CDR3, as DNA: TGCAGTGCTAGAGAGGGACTTCACCCCCAATCCTACAATGAGCAGTTCTTC. This sequence encodes CSAREGLHPQSYNEQFF.

The CDR3 is CASSLSRTGINEKLFF. In DNA, the CDR3 is TGTGCCAGCAGCTTGTCCAGGACAGGGATTAATGAAAAACTGTTTTTT. V gene TRBV7-9 combines with J gene TRBJ1-4; the match to TRBD1 covers 8 bases. The CDR3 contains 16 residues. Germline values: CDR1 SEHNR, CDR2 FQNEAQ (reference sequence). V was clipped by 3 bases and J by 4 bases; unmatched bases: 7.

This clonotype was recorded a few times. This rearrangement joins TRBV20-1 to TRBJ2-1; 9 bases align to TRBD2. CDR3 size: 13 residues. Germline V gene data show CDR1 as DFQATT and CDR2 as SNEGSKA (reference sequence). The ends lost 6 bases at V and 12 bases at J; junction bases unmatched: 12. The CDR3 sequence: CSANDLAGARQFF. DNA for the CDR3: TGCAGTGCCAATGACTTAGCGGGAGCACGGCAGTTCTTC.

The gene calls are TRBV10-3 and TRBJ2-2; D not resolved. The CDR3 spans 12 residues. Between the trimmed V and J ends, which lost 4 bases and 4 bases, there was a span of 4 bases. Germline CDR1 and CDR2: ENHRY and SYGVKD. The CDR3, as DNA: TGTGCCATCAGTGCGAGCACCGGGGAGCTGTTTTTT. It is translated as CAISASTGELFF.

This clonotype came up once. At one end, the junction sequence differs from germline, possibly due to a read error. The chain uses TRBV12-3 or TRBV12-4 and TRBJ2-7; TRBD2 agrees at 7 bases. The CDR3 is made up of 14 amino acids. The CDR3 loop is CTSSNRGRAGEQYF. The CDR3 nucleotides read TGTACCAGCAGTAACAGAGGGAGGGCAGGTGAGCAGTACTTC.

In this sample, this clonotype turned up a few times. This may be a read error: a much more frequent sequence differs by one nucleotide. This chain links TRBV5-5 with TRBJ2-3; D is unresolved. V was trimmed by 4 bases and J by 5 bases, leaving 8 bases between them. CDR3 length: 12 residues. Germline CDR1 and CDR2: SGHKS and YYEKEE (reference sequence). The CDR3 reads CASSPNGDTQYF. CDR3 nucleotides: TGTGCCAGCAGCCCTAACGGAGATACGCAGTATTTT.

V gene TRBV20-1 combines with J gene TRBJ2-1, with no clear D. Judging by the DNA end, TRBJ2-7 fits better; the J call may be wrong. Germline V gives CDR1 DFQATT, CDR2 SNEGSKA (reference sequence). CDR3 length: 14 amino acids. The CDR3 region has the DNA TGCAGTGCTATACTCCCTAGAGCTTACAATGAGCAGTACTTC. Translated: CSAILPRAYNEQYF.

The V call is TRBV7-3, the J call TRBJ2-1; D call uncertain. The length of the CDR3 is 13 residues. V lost 2 bases and J 6 bases, leaving 8 bases between the germline ends. Germline V gene sequence: CDR1 SGHTA, CDR2 FQGTGA. The CDR3 bases are TGTGCCAGCAGCTTAGGTAACCGCAATGAGCAGTTCTTC. The encoded protein is CASSLGNRNEQFF. Full variable domain (outside the CDR3, taken from reference TRBV7-3 and TRBJ2-1): GAGVSQTPSNKVTEKGKYVELRCDPISGHTALYWYRQSLGQGPEFLIYFQGTGAADDSGLPNDRFFAVRPEGSVSTLKIQRTERGDSAVYLCASSLGNRNEQFFGPGTRLTVL.

V is TRBV7-3 and J is TRBJ2-5, with D maybe TRBD1 (5 bases). There are 12 residues in the CDR3. V lost 5 bases to trimming and J lost 11 bases, with 15 bases between them. Germline V gene lookup returns CDR1 SGHTA and CDR2 FQGTGA. The CDR3: CASSQPRGEQYF. CDR3 nucleotide sequence: TGTGCCAGCAGCCAGCCTAGGGGTGAGCAGTACTTC.

This chain uses TRBV27 with TRBJ1-5; D is possibly TRBD1 (6 bases). The germline V and J ends were trimmed by 8 bases and 2 bases, with 10 bases remaining between them. CDR1 MNHEY and CDR2 SMNVEV come from the germline V gene (reference sequence). The CDR3 extends over 13 amino acids. The CDR3 DNA reads as TGTGCCAGCGGGTACAGGGGCAATCAGCCCCAGCATTTT. Translation: CASGYRGNQPQHF.

This clonotype was seen more than once but under ten times. This chain joins TRBV27 and TRBJ2-1; TRBD1 matches 7 bases. V shed 5 bases and J 1 base; nucleotides not matched to a gene: 5. The CDR3 consists of 15 residues. Germline V CDR1 and CDR2: MNHEY, SMNVEV (reference sequence). CDR3: CASSPQGQSYNEQFF. The CDR3 nucleotides read TGTGCCAGCAGTCCCCAGGGACAGTCCTACAATGAGCAGTTCTTC.

The sample holds a few counts of this clonotype. V is TRBV29-1 and J is TRBJ2-3; D is uncertain. The germline V gene has CDR1 SQVTM and CDR2 ANQGSEA. The CDR3 is 11 amino acids. Trimming left V 7 bases short and J 1 base short, with 6 bases between. Here the CDR3 reads CSAGRTDTQYF. In DNA, the CDR3 is TGCAGCGCCGGTCGCACAGATACGCAGTATTTT.

The chain recombines TRBV15 with TRBJ2-1; the match to TRBD2 covers 13 bases. From germline, CDR1 is LNHNV and CDR2 YYDKDF (reference sequence). CDR3 length equals 15 residues. V lost 3 bases to trimming and J lost 8 bases; unmatched junction nucleotides: 4. CDR3 in amino acids: CATSRAGTSGDEQFF. The CDR3, as DNA: TGTGCCACCAGCAGGGCCGGGACTAGCGGGGATGAGCAGTTCTTC. Together with reference TRBV15 and TRBJ2-1, the CDR3 gives the full variable domain: DAMVIQNPRYQVTQFGKPVTLSCSQTLNHNVMYWYQQKSSQAPKLLFHYYDKDFNNEADTPDNFQSRRPNTSFCFLDIRSPGLGDTAMYLCATSRAGTSGDEQFFGPGTRLTVL.

This chain connects TRBV7-2 to TRBJ2-1; unclear D gene. V was clipped by 5 bases and J by 12 bases, with 17 bases between them. Germline V gives CDR1 SGHTA, CDR2 FQGNSA. This CDR3 contains 13 residues. The CDR3 bases are TGTGCCAGCAGCCCACTGTGGACGCATGGGCAGTTCTTC. The encoded protein is CASSPLWTHGQFF.

The chain combines TRBV20-1 with TRBJ2-7; D uncertain. Trimming took off 5 bases at V and 3 bases at J, with 17 bases between the two ends. Germline V CDR1 and CDR2: DFQATT, SNEGSKA (reference sequence). The CDR3 is 14 residues long. The CDR3 DNA reads as TGCAGTGCTGGACGTGGACGCCGGTACTACGAGCAGTACTTC. Protein product: CSAGRGRRYYEQYF.

The V call is TRBV25-1, the J call TRBJ1-5, with D unresolved. The CDR3 extends over 13 amino acids. Germline CDR1 is MGHDK and CDR2 is SYGVNS. With 5 bases removed from V and 4 bases from J, the gap between germline ends came to 9 bases. CDR3 sequence: CASSPPGNQPQHF. CDR3 coding DNA: TGTGCCAGCAGTCCCCCAGGTAATCAGCCCCAGCATTTT.